Described below is a single TCR beta chain sequence and its context. What antigen it recognizes has not been identified. Nothing much larger sits one base from this clone, and base qualities are not available. The data originate from a study of identical twins' blood T cells (dated by TCRdb to the early 2010s). About the full investigation: About 52 million Illumina reads were obtained across roughly 12 libraries, of which six were alpha-chain libraries and six were beta-chain libraries. TCR alpha and beta chain repertoires of three pairs of monozygous twins were compared using next-generation sequencing to assess genetic influence on repertoire formation. The paper as a whole reports these results and caveats: The number of CDR3 clonotypes shared between two donors was mainly determined by the product of the cloneset sizes of the two donors, and no clear deviation from this trend was shown by twins. V gene usage, even among non-selected out-of-frame TCRbeta clonotypes, was reported to be markedly more similar within twin pairs than between unrelated donors. Validation by independent studies was stated to be required for the proposed role of the TCRalpha J segment in MHC recognition during thymic selection. Looking at the most abundant TCRbeta clonotypes, every donor had more CDR3 sequences in common with her twin than with unrelated donors. Because the twins were reared together, environmental influences could not be excluded as an explanation for twin similarity.

The library was obtained by 5' RACE. Sequenced using an Illumina Genome Analyzer IIx. The RNA-based TCR cDNA libraries were made using a previously described protocol that was modified in several ways. Sample-specific barcodes were introduced on both ends of each TCR cDNA library during cDNA synthesis and amplification to prevent cross-contamination. Per the authors' processing: Between about 85,000 and nearly 550,000 clonotypes were identified per individual, with about 2.2 to 4 million CDR3-containing reads per library. Reads with improper barcode index combinations were discarded, after which clonesets were built for each library with the MiTCR software. During the assembly of CDR3 clonotypes by MiTCR, low-quality reads were filtered or rescued and PCR and sequencing errors were corrected. Artificial out-of-frame clonotypes were removed by being mapped to in-frame sequences, with one indel in the CDR3 allowed. V and J gene usage similarity between donors was measured as Jensen-Shannon divergence divided by mean entropy. The raw public data were reprocessed by TCRdb itself: fastp quality trimming at Q25, MiXCR clonotype calling, in-frame beta chains only. Rows with one shared CDR3 protein collapse into an entry with the most common genes and DNA. The V and J calls come from TCRdb's annotation, not from the publication. Within this sample are 300,000 to 450,000 distinct CDR3 sequences, with about 28% of them counted one time only. Jointly, the top ten make up about 6% of the sample.

Trimming takes 8 bases off V and 2 bases off J; junction bases not matched to a gene: 5. The CDR3 goes from the cysteine to the phenylalanine over 14 residues. Just CDR3 DNA is preserved here, 42 bases in frame from base 1. Via the germline V gene (reference sequence), CDR1 is SGHAT and CDR2 FQDESV. Donors were six healthy women forming three monozygous twin pairs. Each of the three twin pairs had been raised together, and the twins in each pair were thought likely to have encountered the same infectious agents and vaccines. TCR cDNA libraries were prepared from RNA that had been isolated from peripheral blood mononuclear cells.

Sequenced input: PBMCs. The clonotype was recovered from a woman aged 18-55 years in good health. The rearrangement joined TRBV11-1 to TRBJ2-1, with TRBD1 identical over 8 junction bases. The nucleotide sequence is given as TGTGCCAGCGCGTGGGACAGGACCTACAATGAGCAGTTCTTC. It codes for CASAWDRTYNEQFF.